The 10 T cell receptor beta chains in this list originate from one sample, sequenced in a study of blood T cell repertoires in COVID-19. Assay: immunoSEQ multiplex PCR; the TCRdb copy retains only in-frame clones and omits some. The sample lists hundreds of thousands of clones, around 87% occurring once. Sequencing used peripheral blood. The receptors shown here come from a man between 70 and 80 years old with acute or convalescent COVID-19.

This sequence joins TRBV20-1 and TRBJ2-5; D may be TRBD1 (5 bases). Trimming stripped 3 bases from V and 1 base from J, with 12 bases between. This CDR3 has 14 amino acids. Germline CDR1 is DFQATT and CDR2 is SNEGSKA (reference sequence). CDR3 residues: CSASGGASQETQYF. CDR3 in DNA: TGCAGTGCTAGTGGTGGGGCCAGCCAAGAGACCCAGTACTTC.

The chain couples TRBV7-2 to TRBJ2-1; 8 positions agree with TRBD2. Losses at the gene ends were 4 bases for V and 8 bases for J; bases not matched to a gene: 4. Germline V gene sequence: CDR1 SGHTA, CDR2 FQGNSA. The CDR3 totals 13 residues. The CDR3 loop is CASSSLAGYEQFF. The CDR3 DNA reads TGTGCCAGCAGCTCTCTAGCGGGCTATGAGCAGTTCTTC.

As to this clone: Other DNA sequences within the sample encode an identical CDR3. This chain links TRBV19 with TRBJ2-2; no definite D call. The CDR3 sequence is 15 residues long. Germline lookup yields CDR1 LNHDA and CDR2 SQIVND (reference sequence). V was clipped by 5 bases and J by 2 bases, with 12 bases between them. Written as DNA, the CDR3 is TGTGCCAGTAGTTTAGGTCAGGCTAACACCGGGGAGCTGTTTTTT. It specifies CASSLGQANTGELFF.

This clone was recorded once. CDR3 nucleotide sequence: TGTGCCAGTAGTAGAACTTGGACTAGCGTAAATGAGCAGTTCTTC. Its protein is CASSRTWTSVNEQFF. V gene TRBV19 combines with J gene TRBJ2-1; 9 nucleotides agree with TRBD2. The CDR3 has 15 amino acids. V dropped 4 bases and J dropped 7; count of bases not matched to a gene: 8. Germline CDR1 is LNHDA and CDR2 is SQIVND (reference sequence).

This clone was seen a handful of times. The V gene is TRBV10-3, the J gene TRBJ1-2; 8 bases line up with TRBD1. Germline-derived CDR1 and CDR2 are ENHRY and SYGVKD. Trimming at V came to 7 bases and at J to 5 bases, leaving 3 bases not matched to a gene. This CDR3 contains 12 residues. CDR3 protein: CAITRTGYGYTF. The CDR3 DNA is TGTGCCATCACTCGGACAGGGTATGGCTACACCTTC.

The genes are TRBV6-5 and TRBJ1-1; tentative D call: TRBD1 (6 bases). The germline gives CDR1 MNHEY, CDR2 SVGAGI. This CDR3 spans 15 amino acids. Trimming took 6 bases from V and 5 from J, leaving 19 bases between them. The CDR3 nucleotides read TGTGCCAGCAGCACCAACAGGGCCCCGGGGACTGAAGCTTTCTTT. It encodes CASSTNRAPGTEAFF.

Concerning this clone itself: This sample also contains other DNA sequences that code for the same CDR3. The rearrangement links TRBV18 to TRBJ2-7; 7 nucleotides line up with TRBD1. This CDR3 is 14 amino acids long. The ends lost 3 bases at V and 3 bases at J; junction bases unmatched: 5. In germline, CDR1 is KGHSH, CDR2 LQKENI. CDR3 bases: TGTGCCAGCTCACCTCCGGGACAGATCTACGAGCAGTACTTC. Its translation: CASSPPGQIYEQYF.

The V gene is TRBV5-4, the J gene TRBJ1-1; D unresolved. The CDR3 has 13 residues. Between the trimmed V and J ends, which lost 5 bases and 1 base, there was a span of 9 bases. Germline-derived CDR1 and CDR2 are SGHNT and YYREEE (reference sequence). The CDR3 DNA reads TGTGCCAGCAGGTTACAGAGGAACACTGAAGCTTTCTTT. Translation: CASRLQRNTEAFF. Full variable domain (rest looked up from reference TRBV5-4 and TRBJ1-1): ETGVTQSPTHLIKTRGQQVTLRCSSQSGHNTVSWYQQALGQGPQFIFQYYREEENGRGNFPPRFSGLQFPNYSSELNVNALELDDSALYLCASRLQRNTEAFFGQGTRLTVV.

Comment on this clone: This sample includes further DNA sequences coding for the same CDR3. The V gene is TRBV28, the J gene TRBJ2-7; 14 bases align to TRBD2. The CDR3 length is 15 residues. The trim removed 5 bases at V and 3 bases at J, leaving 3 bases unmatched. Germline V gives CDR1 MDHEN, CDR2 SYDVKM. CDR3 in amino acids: CASSPTSGRVYEQYF. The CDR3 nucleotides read TGTGCCAGCAGTCCGACTAGCGGGAGGGTCTACGAGCAGTACTTC.

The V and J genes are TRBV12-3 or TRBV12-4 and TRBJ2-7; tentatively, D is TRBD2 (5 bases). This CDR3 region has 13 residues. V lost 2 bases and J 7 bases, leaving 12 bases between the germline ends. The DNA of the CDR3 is TGTGCCAGCAGTTTAAGTTATAGGAGGGAGCAGTACTTC. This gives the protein CASSLSYRREQYF.